This T cell receptor delta chain emerged from a study of Vδ1+ human thymocytes. Notes on the study in general: TRD repertoires were essentially private, unlike widely shared TRG clonotypes. Thymic TRG and TRD repertoires appeared highly polyclonal. Bulk data may be misread because of unexpected Vdelta2 sequences. Despite high sort purity, about 20% of thymic T cell receptor delta sequences were Vdelta2.

The template was reverse-transcribed extracted RNA. Pooled V-gene forward primers with one constant-region reverse primer generated the CDR3 amplicons by multiplex PCR. TCRdb applied CATT to the multiplex PCR reads for clone calling. The sample consists of 20,000 to 25,000 delta-chain clones, roughly 8% of them appearing once. V lost 1 base to trimming and J lost 7 bases; unmatched junction nucleotides: 12. CDR1 and CDR2 from the germline V gene are TSWWSYY and QGS. The CDR3 covers 18 residues. Of note for this clone: Its specificity is not known.

The J gene is TRDJ1, the V gene TRDV1, with 13 bases lining up with TRDD3. This sequence originates from a child less than two years old who had congenital heart surgery. Input material: Vdelta1+ gamma-delta thymocytes from the thymus. The subset denotes: FACS-sorted CD3+ TCRalphabeta- TCRVdelta1+ TCRVdelta2- thymocytes. The CDR3 sequence is CALGEPRSQTGGYGKLIF. Written as DNA, the CDR3 is TGTGCTCTTGGGGAACCTCGGTCTCAGACTGGGGGATACGGTAAACTCATCTTT.